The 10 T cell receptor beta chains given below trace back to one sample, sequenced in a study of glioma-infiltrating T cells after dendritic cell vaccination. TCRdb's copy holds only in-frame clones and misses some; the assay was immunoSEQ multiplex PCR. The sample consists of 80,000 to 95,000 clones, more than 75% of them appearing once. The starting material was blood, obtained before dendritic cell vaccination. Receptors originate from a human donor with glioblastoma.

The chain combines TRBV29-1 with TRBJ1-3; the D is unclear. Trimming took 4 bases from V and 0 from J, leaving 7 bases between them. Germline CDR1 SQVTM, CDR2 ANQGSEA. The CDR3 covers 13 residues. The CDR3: CSVVQNSGNTIYF. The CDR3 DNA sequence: TGCAGCGTTGTACAGAACTCTGGAAACACCATATATTTT.

The CDR3: CASSADRSGGYTF. The CDR3 DNA reads as TGTGCCAGCAGCGCGGACAGGTCGGGTGGCTACACCTTC. The rearrangement links TRBV9 to TRBJ1-2, with 7 positions matching TRBD1. Losses at the gene ends were 3 bases for V and 7 bases for J; bases not matched to a gene: 6. The CDR3 has 13 amino acids. Germline V CDR1 and CDR2: SGDLS, YYNGEE.

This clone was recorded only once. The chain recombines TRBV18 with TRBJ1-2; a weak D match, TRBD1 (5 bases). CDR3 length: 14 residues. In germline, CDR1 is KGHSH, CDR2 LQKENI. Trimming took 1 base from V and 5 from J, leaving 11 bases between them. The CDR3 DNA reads TGTGCCAGCTCACCACAGGACATGCAATATGGCTACACCTTC. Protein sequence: CASSPQDMQYGYTF.

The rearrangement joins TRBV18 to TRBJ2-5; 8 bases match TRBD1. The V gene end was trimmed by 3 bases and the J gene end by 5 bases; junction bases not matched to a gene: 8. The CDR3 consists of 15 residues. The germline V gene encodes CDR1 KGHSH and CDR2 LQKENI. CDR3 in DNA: TGTGCCAGCTCACCCGGACAGGGAAGGGAGGAGACCCAGTACTTC. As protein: CASSPGQGREETQYF.

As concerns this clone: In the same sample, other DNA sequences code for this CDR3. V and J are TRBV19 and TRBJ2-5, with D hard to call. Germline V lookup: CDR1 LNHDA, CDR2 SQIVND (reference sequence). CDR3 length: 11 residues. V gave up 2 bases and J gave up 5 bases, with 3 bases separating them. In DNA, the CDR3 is TGTGCCAGTAGTATACGGGAGACCCAGTACTTC. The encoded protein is CASSIRETQYF.

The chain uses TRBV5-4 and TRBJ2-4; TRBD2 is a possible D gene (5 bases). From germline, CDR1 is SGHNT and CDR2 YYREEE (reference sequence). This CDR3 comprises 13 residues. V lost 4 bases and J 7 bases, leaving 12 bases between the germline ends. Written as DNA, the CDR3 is TGTGCCAGCAGCGGTAACGGGGTTAACATTCAGTACTTC. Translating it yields CASSGNGVNIQYF.

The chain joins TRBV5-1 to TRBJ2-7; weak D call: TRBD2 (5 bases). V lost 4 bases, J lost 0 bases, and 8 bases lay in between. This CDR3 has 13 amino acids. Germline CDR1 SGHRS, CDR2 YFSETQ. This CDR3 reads CASSLGSSYEQYF. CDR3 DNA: TGCGCCAGCAGCCTGGGGAGCTCCTACGAGCAGTACTTC. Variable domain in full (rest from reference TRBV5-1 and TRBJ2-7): KAGVTQTPRYLIKTRGQQVTLSCSPISGHRSVSWYQQTPGQGLQFLFEYFSETQRNKGNFPGRFSGRQFSNSRSEMNVSTLELGDSALYLCASSLGSSYEQYFGPGTRLTVT.

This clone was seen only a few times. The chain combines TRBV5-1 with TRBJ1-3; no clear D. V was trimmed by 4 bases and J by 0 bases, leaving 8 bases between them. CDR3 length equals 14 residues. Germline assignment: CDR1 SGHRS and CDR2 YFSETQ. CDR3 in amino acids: CASSDTRSGNTIYF. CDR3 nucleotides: TGCGCCAGCAGCGACACACGCTCTGGAAACACCATATATTTT.

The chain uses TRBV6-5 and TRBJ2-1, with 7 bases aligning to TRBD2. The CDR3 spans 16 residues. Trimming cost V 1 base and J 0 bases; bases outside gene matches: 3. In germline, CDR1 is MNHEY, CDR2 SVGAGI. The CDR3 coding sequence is TGTGCCAGCAGTTACTTAGGCGGGAGCTCCTACAATGAGCAGTTCTTC. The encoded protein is CASSYLGGSSYNEQFF.

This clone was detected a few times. The CDR3 sequence: CASTNRDEQYF. The DNA for the CDR3 is TGCGCCAGCACAAACAGGGACGAGCAGTACTTC. The chain links TRBV10-2 to TRBJ2-7; D may be TRBD1 (6 bases). Germline values: CDR1 WSHSY, CDR2 SAAADI. Trimming took off 7 bases at V and 5 bases at J, with 9 bases between the two ends. The CDR3 extends over 11 amino acids.